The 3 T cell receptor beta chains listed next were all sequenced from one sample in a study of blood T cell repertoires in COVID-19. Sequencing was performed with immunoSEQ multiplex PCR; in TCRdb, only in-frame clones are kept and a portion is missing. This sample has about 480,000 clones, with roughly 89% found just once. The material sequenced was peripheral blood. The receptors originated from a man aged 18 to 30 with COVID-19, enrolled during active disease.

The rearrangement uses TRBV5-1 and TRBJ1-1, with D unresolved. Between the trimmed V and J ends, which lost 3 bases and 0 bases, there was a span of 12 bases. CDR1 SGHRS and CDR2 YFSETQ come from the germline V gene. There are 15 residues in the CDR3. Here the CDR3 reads CASSYGRELNTEAFF. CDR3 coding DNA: TGCGCCAGCAGCTACGGACGGGAATTGAACACTGAAGCTTTCTTT. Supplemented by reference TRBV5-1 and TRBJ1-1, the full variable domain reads KAGVTQTPRYLIKTRGQQVTLSCSPISGHRSVSWYQQTPGQGLQFLFEYFSETQRNKGNFPGRFSGRQFSNSRSEMNVSTLELGDSALYLCASSYGRELNTEAFFGQGTRLTVV.

In DNA form, the CDR3 reads TGCGCCAGCAGTGAGAAAACAGCCTCCTACGAGCAGTACTTC. Protein product: CASSEKTASYEQYF. This chain links TRBV10-1 with TRBJ2-7; the D is unclear. The CDR3 runs 14 residues. V was shortened by 2 bases and J by 0 bases, with 8 bases between the two germline ends. Germline CDR1 is WNHNN and CDR2 is SYGVQD (reference sequence).

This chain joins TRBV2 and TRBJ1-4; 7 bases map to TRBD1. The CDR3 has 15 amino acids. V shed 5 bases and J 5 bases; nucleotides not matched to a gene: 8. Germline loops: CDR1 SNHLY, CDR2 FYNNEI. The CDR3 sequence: CASSFNRGTNEKLFF. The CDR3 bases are TGTGCCAGCAGTTTTAACAGGGGAACGAATGAAAAACTGTTTTTT.